Listed below are T cell receptor beta chains from one sample, sequenced in a study of blood T cell repertoires in COVID-19. Some clones are missing from TCRdb's copy, which holds only in-frame ones; the method was immunoSEQ multiplex PCR. The sample holds 200,000 or so clones, around 81% seen once. The specimen was peripheral blood. Receptors were obtained from a woman in her thirties who had recovered from COVID-19. Each CDR3 is given without its conserved first and last residue.

>TRBJ2-1|TRBV5-4
ASSLRLAGVPHEQF
>TRBJ1-2|TRBV19
ASSIDLQGMDGYT
>TRBJ1-2|TRBV10-2
ASSDPGQGAIRGGYT
>TRBJ2-5|TRBV20-1
SASPSGRGETQY
>TRBJ1-2|TRBV28
ASDPGRGQANYGYT
>TRBJ2-2|TRBV6-5
ASRRTGATGELF
>TRBJ1-2|TRBV2
ASTMGGEGYT
>TRBJ2-7|TRBV6-6
ASSWAQTSYEQY
>TRBJ2-2|TRBV27
ASSAQIGDTGELF
>TRBJ2-5|TRBV4-1
ASRDGPSGVKTQY
>TRBJ2-1|TRBV27
ASSLLSSFGNEQF
>TRBJ2-3|TRBV6-1
ASSEGDRGHRLFVASPDTQY
>TRBJ2-1|TRBV15
ATSIRTSGSGEQF
>TRBJ2-1|TRBV9
ASSVGIRRPRGANEQF
>TRBJ1-2|TRBV24-1
ATSEVGVAYGYT
>TRBJ2-1|TRBV4-1
ASSQDHSGSYNEQF
>TRBJ2-7|TRBV5-5
ASSLEGQFAYEQY
>TRBJ2-5|TRBV5-1
ASSLDSSGSLQETQY
>TRBJ2-1|TRBV11-1
ASSLASWANEQF
>TRBJ1-1|TRBV19
ASTVDRGASGGF
>TRBJ1-5|TRBV9
ASSKGQGGQPQH
>TRBJ1-2|TRBV18
ASSPGTGKGPDGYT
>TRBJ1-1|TRBV30
AWSVRGNTEAF
>TRBJ1-2|TRBV28
ASSPIVTGETGYT
>TRBJ2-1|TRBV14
ASSQASEQF
>TRBJ1-4|TRBV7-9
ASSIQGFNEKLF
>TRBJ2-7|TRBV30
AWSSLAGEGTYEQY
>TRBJ1-1|TRBV19
ASSTQPGGTEAF
>TRBJ2-7|TRBV27
ASSSDRSSLREQY
>TRBJ1-5|TRBV6-6
ASREANQPQH
>TRBJ2-3|TRBV5-5
ASSFTGGGDTQY
>TRBJ2-2|TRBV5-1
ASSLQGNTGELF
>TRBJ2-3|TRBV30
AWGLGTKSTDTQY
>TRBJ2-7|TRBV2
ASIAGTGWSYEQY
>TRBJ1-3|TRBV7-9
ASSLIQGTGNTIY
>TRBJ1-5|TRBV4-1
ASSVDRGSNQPQH
>TRBJ1-2|TRBV10-3
AISEATGGEGYT
>TRBJ2-4|TRBV5-1
ASSSGTSGRGDIQY
>TRBJ1-5|TRBV6-4
ASSKTSDGQPQH
>TRBJ2-2|TRBV6-5
ASRGGYTGELF